This TCR beta chain originates from a study of T-cell reconstitution after alpha-beta-depleted transplantation in children. J lost 4 bases, V lost 3 bases, and 4 bases had no gene match. This CDR3 region has 13 residues. Germline values: CDR1 SGDLS, CDR2 YYNGEE. The authors prepared the TCRbeta library with unique molecular identifiers. Each CDR3 protein is one row after TCRdb ran MiXCR on the PCR reads. The sample contains about 58,000 distinct CDR3 sequences, 35% to 55% of which appear only once. The starting material was PBMCs, mostly from graft donor cells, obtained 360 days after TCRalphabeta/CD19-depleted stem cell transplant. The rearrangement links TRBV9 to TRBJ2-7; TRBD1 agrees at 7 bases. The TCR was taken from a male patient between 5 and 17 years old who had a stem cell transplant for acute lymphoblastic leukemia, so the T cells may come from the graft donor. Written as DNA, the CDR3 is TGTGCCAGCAGCGCAGGGGGAATTTACGAGCAGTACTTC. This codes for CASSAGGIYEQYF.